A single sample is the source of the 29 T cell receptor beta chains below, sequenced in a study of T cell repertoires in cytomegalovirus infection. From the reads, TCRdb called clonotypes with MiXCR, one entry per CDR3 protein. The sample lists a few hundred thousand distinct CDR3 sequences; 25% were seen once. What these receptors recognize is not known. Sample: cultured PBMCs, taken from culture after CMV antigen stimulation. The receptors were gathered from a human donor in good health (CMV status not recorded). Some clones in this sample may be carry-over from other donors' samples.

The J gene is TRBJ2-3, the V gene TRBV6-2 or TRBV6-3, with D possibly being TRBD2 (5 bases). Germline CDR1 and CDR2: MNHEY and SVGEGT. Trimming left V 2 bases short and J 0 bases short, with 15 bases between. The CDR3 runs 17 residues. The CDR3 sequence: CASSYQRWAGSTDTQYF. The CDR3 DNA reads as TGTGCCAGCAGTTACCAGCGTTGGGCGGGCAGCACAGATACGCAGTATTTT.

The chain employs TRBV29-1 and TRBJ1-1, with 7 nucleotides matching TRBD1. The CDR3 runs 16 residues. CDR1 SQVTM and CDR2 ANQGSEA come from the germline V gene. V lost 7 bases and J lost 0; bases outside the gene matches: 14. CDR3 nucleotides: TGCAGCGCTGGGACAGCTCGTAGGGCCATGAACACTGAAGCTTTCTTT. Translating gives CSAGTARRAMNTEAFF.

This chain joins TRBV20-1 and TRBJ2-3, with TRBD2 matching 7 bases. The CDR3 runs to 13 residues. The V segment lost 5 bases and the J segment 3 bases; nucleotides outside the gene matches: 5. Germline assignment: CDR1 DFQATT and CDR2 SNEGSKA (reference sequence). The CDR3 DNA reads TGCAGTGCTGCGGGAGTCCAAACAGATACGCAGTATTTT. Its protein is CSAAGVQTDTQYF.

This clonotype has a count of ten or more. The V and J genes are TRBV11-2 and TRBJ2-2; TRBD2 aligns across 13 bases. Losses at the gene ends were 5 bases for V and 5 bases for J; bases not matched to a gene: 8. Germline CDR1 reads SGHAT; CDR2 reads FQNNGV. The CDR3 sequence is 17 residues long. The DNA for the CDR3 is TGTGCCAGCAGCCCCAGACTAGCGGGAGGAGGGACCGGGGAGCTGTTTTTT. This encodes CASSPRLAGGGTGELFF.

In its sample, this clonotype was seen a few times. The rearrangement joins TRBV7-9 to TRBJ1-6, with D maybe TRBD1 (5 bases). The germline V gene has CDR1 SEHNR and CDR2 FQNEAQ (reference sequence). V was shortened by 6 bases and J by 10 bases, with 16 bases between the two germline ends. This CDR3 spans 14 amino acids. This chain's CDR3 is CASRQGAGMSPLHF. For the CDR3, the DNA is TGTGCCAGCAGACAAGGGGCAGGGATGTCACCCCTCCACTTT.

The gene calls are TRBV6-5 and TRBJ1-4; 9 bases are shared with TRBD1. Germline V lookup: CDR1 MNHEY, CDR2 SVGAGI. CDR3 size: 15 residues. Trimming removed 6 bases from V and 5 bases from J; junction bases left unmatched: 7. The CDR3 protein is CASSRGGTGNEKLFF. The CDR3, as DNA: TGTGCCAGCAGCCGAGGAGGGACAGGGAATGAAAAACTGTTTTTT.

This clonotype was counted at least ten times. V usage is TRBV7-8 and J usage is TRBJ2-5; D gene ambiguous. The CDR3 extends over 16 amino acids. V was pared by 5 bases and J by 1 base, with 17 bases between. CDR1 and CDR2 (germline): SGHVS, FQNEAQ. The CDR3 coding sequence is TGTGCCAGCAGCCCTCGCGCTCCAGACCCCCAAGAGACCCAGTACTTC. The encoded protein is CASSPRAPDPQETQYF.

There are a few counts of this clonotype. The genes are TRBV11-2 and TRBJ2-7; TRBD1 matches at 9 bases. The germline V gene encodes CDR1 SGHAT and CDR2 FQNNGV. Trimming cost V 6 bases and J 1 base; bases outside gene matches: 7. The CDR3 has 15 amino acids. The CDR3 protein is CASRLPGQGSYEQYF. In DNA, the CDR3 is TGTGCCAGCAGGCTACCGGGACAGGGATCCTACGAGCAGTACTTC.

This clonotype was picked up a small number of times. The chain joins TRBV6-2 or TRBV6-3 to TRBJ2-7, with 12 bases fitting TRBD2. Germline V gives CDR1 MNHEY, CDR2 SVGEGT. J gave up 3 bases and V 6 bases, and 6 bases lay outside the gene matches. The CDR3 length is 15 residues. The CDR3 DNA reads as TGTGCCAGCAGAGAACTAGCGGGAGGCAACTACGAGCAGTACGTC. Protein product: CASRELAGGNYEQYV.

The chain carries TRBV6-4 and TRBJ2-2; no clear D. Germline CDR1 and CDR2: MRHNA and SNTAGT. The CDR3 runs 14 residues. V shed 3 bases and J shed 3 bases, with 8 bases lying between them. The CDR3 DNA sequence: TGTGCCAGCAGTGAACTCGGGTACACCGGGGAGCTGTTTTTT. Translation gives CASSELGYTGELFF.

This clonotype showed up many times. This chain links TRBV7-8 with TRBJ1-6; the match to TRBD1 covers 8 bases. V trimming: 4 bases; J trimming: 5 bases; junction bases outside the gene matches: 7. Germline V gene lookup returns CDR1 SGHVS and CDR2 FQNEAQ. CDR3 length: 16 residues. The DNA for the CDR3 is TGTGCCAGCAGCTCCCGGACAGGGTTCGATAATTCACCCCTCCACTTT. Translating it yields CASSSRTGFDNSPLHF.

The table lists this clonotype with a few counts. V is TRBV25-1 and J is TRBJ2-5; 9 bases are a match to TRBD2. The length of the CDR3 is 15 residues. Unmatched junction bases numbered 2, after V lost 1 base and J lost 2 bases. Germline CDR1 is MGHDK and CDR2 is SYGVNS. In DNA form, the CDR3 reads TGTGCCAGCAGTGAATTGACTAGCGGACAAGAGACCCAGTACTTC. Amino acids: CASSELTSGQETQYF.

The genes are TRBV7-9 and TRBJ1-2; 7 bases are shared with TRBD1. Germline-derived CDR1 and CDR2 are SEHNR and FQNEAQ (reference sequence). This CDR3 contains 14 residues. V lost 5 bases and J lost 4; bases outside the gene matches: 7. The DNA for the CDR3 is TGTGCCAGCAGCGCCTCGGGACAGAGCTATGGCTACACCTTC. Encoded protein: CASSASGQSYGYTF.

The J gene is TRBJ2-1, the V gene TRBV5-1, with 9 bases matching TRBD2. This CDR3 has 15 residues. Germline CDR1 is SGHRS and CDR2 is YFSETQ. With V trimmed by 0 bases and J by 8 bases, 6 bases remained unmatched. CDR3 loop: CASSLGSGSGDEQFF. CDR3 DNA: TGCGCCAGCAGCTTGGGTAGCGGGAGCGGGGATGAGCAGTTCTTC. Full variable domain (outside the CDR3, taken from reference TRBV5-1 and TRBJ2-1): KAGVTQTPRYLIKTRGQQVTLSCSPISGHRSVSWYQQTPGQGLQFLFEYFSETQRNKGNFPGRFSGRQFSNSRSEMNVSTLELGDSALYLCASSLGSGSGDEQFFGPGTRLTVL.

This chain links TRBV10-3 with TRBJ2-2; tentatively, D is TRBD2 (6 bases). Germline CDR1 reads ENHRY; CDR2 reads SYGVKD. This CDR3 is built from 16 residues. V was clipped by 0 bases and J by 0 bases, with 8 bases between them. Here the CDR3 reads CAISESLAANTGELFF. The CDR3 nucleotides are TGTGCCATCAGTGAGTCTTTAGCGGCGAACACCGGGGAGCTGTTTTTT.

The V and J genes are TRBV7-2 and TRBJ2-7; a weak D match, TRBD2 (6 bases). The germline V gene encodes CDR1 SGHTA and CDR2 FQGNSA. The germline V and J ends were trimmed by 5 bases and 3 bases, with 11 bases remaining between them. This CDR3 has 13 residues. The CDR3 coding sequence is TGTGCCAGCAGCCTTCAGGGAGGCTACGAGCAGTACGTC. The encoded protein is CASSLQGGYEQYV.

This rearrangement joins TRBV6-5 to TRBJ2-1, with 10 bases fitting TRBD2. Losses at the gene ends were 6 bases for V and 5 bases for J; bases not matched to a gene: 7. CDR3 length: 15 residues. Germline V CDR1 and CDR2: MNHEY, SVGAGI. The CDR3 DNA reads as TGTGCCAGCAGACCGGGACTAGCGATACACAATGAGCAGTTCTTC. This sequence encodes CASRPGLAIHNEQFF.

V and J are TRBV20-1 and TRBJ2-1, with 14 nucleotides matching TRBD2. Germline V gives CDR1 DFQATT, CDR2 SNEGSKA (reference sequence). The CDR3 is made up of 16 amino acids. The V gene end was trimmed by 6 bases and the J gene end by 7 bases; junction bases not matched to a gene: 11. CDR3 residues: CSAPRLAGGPGNEQFF. The CDR3 DNA sequence: TGCAGTGCCCCTAGACTAGCGGGAGGGCCGGGTAATGAGCAGTTCTTC.

The chain couples TRBV7-3 to TRBJ2-5; 9 bases line up with TRBD2. CDR1 SGHTA and CDR2 FQGTGA come from the germline V gene. V shed 4 bases, J shed 4 bases, and the junction held 4 bases outside the gene matches. This CDR3 is 14 amino acids long. DNA of the CDR3: TGTGCCAGCAGCTCAGCGGGAGGTGGAGAGACCCAGTACTTC. Its translation: CASSSAGGGETQYF.

This clonotype occurred many times. The chain links TRBV4-1 to TRBJ2-7; D gene uncertain. The length of the CDR3 is 12 residues. Looked up from germline, CDR1 is MGHRA and CDR2 is YSYEKL. V was shortened by 1 base and J by 3 bases, with 4 bases between the two germline ends. The chain's CDR3 is CASSQVGYEQYF. The CDR3 DNA is TGCGCCAGCAGCCAAGTGGGCTACGAGCAGTACTTC.

This clonotype was picked up many times. The chain recombines TRBV7-2 with TRBJ2-1; 16 nucleotides agree with TRBD2. The CDR3 extends over 15 amino acids. Trimming removed 5 bases from V and 8 bases from J; junction bases left unmatched: 3. Germline V gene lookup returns CDR1 SGHTA and CDR2 FQGNSA. CDR3 protein: CASSKGLAGGYEQFF. The CDR3 coding sequence is TGTGCCAGCAGCAAGGGACTAGCGGGAGGGTATGAGCAGTTCTTC.

The V call is TRBV7-9, the J call TRBJ1-2, with D maybe TRBD1 (6 bases). The CDR3 totals 17 residues. Germline CDR1 and CDR2: SEHNR and FQNEAQ (reference sequence). V was clipped by 7 bases and J by 3 bases, with 24 bases between them. The CDR3 DNA reads TGTGCCAGCATCCTCTTCCCCGGGACAAGAGGGGACTATGGCTACACCTTC. The encoded protein is CASILFPGTRGDYGYTF.

This clonotype was detected ten times or more. This chain's CDR3 is CAIGGPGNTGELFF. The CDR3 coding sequence is TGTGCCATCGGAGGGCCCGGGAACACCGGGGAGCTGTTTTTT. The gene calls are TRBV10-3 and TRBJ2-2, with D tentatively TRBD2 (6 bases). The germline V and J ends were trimmed by 8 bases and 1 base, with 11 bases remaining between them. The V gene's germline CDR1 is ENHRY and CDR2 SYGVKD. The CDR3 extends over 14 amino acids.

This clonotype was observed a few times. The chain has TRBV24-1 and TRBJ2-3, with D perhaps assigned TRBD1 or TRBD2 (5 bases each). The V end was cut by 9 bases, the J end by 2 bases, with 17 bases between. CDR1 is KGHDR, CDR2 SFDVKD, per germline. The CDR3 consists of 15 residues. The CDR3 here is CATADGAEITDTQYF. CDR3 in DNA: TGTGCCACCGCAGACGGGGCGGAAATCACAGATACGCAGTATTTT.

V gene TRBV19 combines with J gene TRBJ2-3; unclear D gene. The CDR3 totals 15 residues. Germline loops: CDR1 LNHDA, CDR2 SQIVND (reference sequence). Trimming took off 5 bases at V and 5 bases at J, with 17 bases between the two ends. The CDR3 coding sequence is TGTGCCAGTAGTCCCGACGGGTTTTCAGGAGATACGCAGTATTTT. Its protein is CASSPDGFSGDTQYF.

V usage is TRBV6-8 and J usage is TRBJ2-3, with TRBD2 matching 14 bases. The CDR3 loop spans 20 amino acids. Germline assignment: CDR1 MNHGY and CDR2 SAAAGT. The trim removed 5 bases at V and 3 bases at J, leaving 16 bases unmatched. CDR3 nucleotides: TGTGCCAGCAGTGTTCTAGGGACCACCGGGACTAGCGGGAGTACAGATACGCAGTATTTT. This sequence encodes CASSVLGTTGTSGSTDTQYF.

The chain couples TRBV20-1 to TRBJ1-2; tentatively, D is TRBD1 (6 bases). CDR3 size: 13 residues. Trimming removed 3 bases from V and 8 bases from J, with 16 bases in between. Germline CDR1 and CDR2: DFQATT and SNEGSKA (reference sequence). The CDR3 is CSASTGFSGGYTF. The CDR3 nucleotides read TGCAGTGCTAGTACAGGGTTTTCTGGCGGCTACACCTTC.

The gene calls are TRBV4-1 and TRBJ2-3, with 9 bases fitting TRBD2. The germline gives CDR1 MGHRA, CDR2 YSYEKL. V lost 4 bases, J lost 5 bases, and 7 bases stayed unmatched. The CDR3 sequence is 15 residues long. CDR3 nucleotides: TGCGCCAGCAGCCGACAGGGACTAGCCGAAGATACGCAGTATTTT. Translating it yields CASSRQGLAEDTQYF.

This clonotype was seen only a few times. This chain joins TRBV20-1 and TRBJ1-6; 8 nucleotides align to TRBD1. Germline trimming cut 4 bases from V and 8 bases from J; bases unmatched to any gene: 1. Germline CDR1 DFQATT, CDR2 SNEGSKA (reference sequence). CDR3 length: 12 residues. The CDR3 is CSAKDRDSPLHF. DNA of the CDR3: TGCAGTGCTAAGGACAGGGATTCACCCCTCCACTTT.